The source of this T cell receptor (beta chain) is a study of regulatory T cells in long-lasting Graves disease. Per germline, CDR1 SGHTA and CDR2 FQGNSA. Trimming removed 4 bases from V and 0 bases from J, with 13 bases in between. The CDR3 is made up of 16 amino acids. Arm-PCR with iRepertoire HTBI primers amplified the CDR3 regions for these TCR beta libraries. TCRdb recomputed calls from the multiplex PCR reads with MiXCR, one row per CDR3 protein. The data contain hundreds of thousands of distinct CDR3 sequences, roughly 15% of them singletons. This clonotype was seen ten or more times. The sample's time point: newly diagnosed GD, antithyroid drugs for less than 3 months. There was RNA extracted from PBMCs, and the TCR library was made from it. These data also featured in a second study, about T cells in Graves' hyperthyroidism and ophthalmopathy.

The chain combines TRBV7-2 with TRBJ1-5; D unclear. Sequences were derived from peripheral blood mononuclear cells (PBMCs), sampled at new diagnosis, from a patient treated with antithyroid drugs. The origin of this receptor is a woman aged 25-40 years with Graves disease. In DNA form, the CDR3 reads TGTGCCAGCAGCTCCCGGGGAGGGAATAGCAATCAGCCCCAGCATTTT. The encoded protein is CASSSRGGNSNQPQHF.